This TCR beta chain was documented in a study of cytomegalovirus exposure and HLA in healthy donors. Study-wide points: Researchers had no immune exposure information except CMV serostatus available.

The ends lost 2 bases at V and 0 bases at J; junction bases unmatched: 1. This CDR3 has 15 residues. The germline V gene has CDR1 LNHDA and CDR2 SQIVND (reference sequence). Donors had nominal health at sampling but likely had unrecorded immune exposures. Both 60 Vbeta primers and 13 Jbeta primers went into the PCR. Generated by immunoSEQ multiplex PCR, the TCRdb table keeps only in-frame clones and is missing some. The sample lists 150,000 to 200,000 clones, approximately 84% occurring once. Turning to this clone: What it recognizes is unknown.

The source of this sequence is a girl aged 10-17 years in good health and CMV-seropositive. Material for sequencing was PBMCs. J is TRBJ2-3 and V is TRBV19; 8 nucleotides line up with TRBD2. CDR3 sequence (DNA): TGTGCCAGTAGTATACAGCGGGGGAGCACAGATACGCAGTATTTT. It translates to CASSIQRGSTDTQYF.